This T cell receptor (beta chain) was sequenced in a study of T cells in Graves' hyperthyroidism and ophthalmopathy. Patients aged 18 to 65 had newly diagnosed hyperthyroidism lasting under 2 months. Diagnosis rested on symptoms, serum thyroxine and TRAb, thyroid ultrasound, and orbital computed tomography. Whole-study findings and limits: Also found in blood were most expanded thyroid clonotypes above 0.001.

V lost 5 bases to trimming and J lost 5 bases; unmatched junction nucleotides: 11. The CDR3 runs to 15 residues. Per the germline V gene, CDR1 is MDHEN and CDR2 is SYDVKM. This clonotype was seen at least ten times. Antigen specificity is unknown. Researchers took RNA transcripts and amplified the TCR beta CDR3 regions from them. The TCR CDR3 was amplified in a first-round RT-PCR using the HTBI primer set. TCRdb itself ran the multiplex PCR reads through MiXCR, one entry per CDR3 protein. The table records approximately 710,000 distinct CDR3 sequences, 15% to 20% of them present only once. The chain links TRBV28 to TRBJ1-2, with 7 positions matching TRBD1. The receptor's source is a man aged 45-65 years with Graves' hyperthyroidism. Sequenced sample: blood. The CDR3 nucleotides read TGTGCCAGCAGTCCAAGACTACCGGGACAGTATGGCTACACCTTC. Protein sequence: CASSPRLPGQYGYTF.